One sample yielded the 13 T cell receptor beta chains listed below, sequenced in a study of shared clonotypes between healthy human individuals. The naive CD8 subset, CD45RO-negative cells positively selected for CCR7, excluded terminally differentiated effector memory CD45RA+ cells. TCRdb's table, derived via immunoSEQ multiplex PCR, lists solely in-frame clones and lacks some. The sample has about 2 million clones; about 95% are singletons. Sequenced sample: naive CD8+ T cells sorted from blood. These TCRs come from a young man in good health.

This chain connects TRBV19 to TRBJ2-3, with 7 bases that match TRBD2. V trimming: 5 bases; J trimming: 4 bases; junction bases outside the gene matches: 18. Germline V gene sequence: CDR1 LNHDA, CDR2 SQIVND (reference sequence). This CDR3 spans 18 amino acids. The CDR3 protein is CASSVGLVPLSISDTQYF. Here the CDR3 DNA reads TGTGCCAGTAGTGTAGGACTAGTTCCTCTCTCCATTTCAGATACGCAGTATTTT.

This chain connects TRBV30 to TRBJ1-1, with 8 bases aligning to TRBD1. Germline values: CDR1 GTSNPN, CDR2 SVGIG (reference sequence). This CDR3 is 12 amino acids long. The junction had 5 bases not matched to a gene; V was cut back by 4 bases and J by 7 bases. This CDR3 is CAWNLGQVEAFF. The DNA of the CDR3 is TGTGCCTGGAACCTGGGACAGGTTGAAGCTTTCTTT.

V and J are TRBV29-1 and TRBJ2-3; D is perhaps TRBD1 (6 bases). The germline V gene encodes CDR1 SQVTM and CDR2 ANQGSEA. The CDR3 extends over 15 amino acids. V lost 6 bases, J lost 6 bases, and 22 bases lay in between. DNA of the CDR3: TGCAGCGTCGAGGGGGTAAGACACTTCAGCGATACGCAGTATTTT. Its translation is CSVEGVRHFSDTQYF.

CDR3 in DNA: TGTGCCAGCAGTCCCCCGATGCAGGGTGGAGATTCACCCCTCCACTTT. This codes for CASSPPMQGGDSPLHF. The gene calls are TRBV27 and TRBJ1-6; D perhaps matches TRBD1 (5 bases). V shed 5 bases and J shed 8 bases, with 19 bases lying between them. CDR1 is MNHEY, CDR2 SMNVEV, per germline (reference sequence). The CDR3 is 16 amino acids.

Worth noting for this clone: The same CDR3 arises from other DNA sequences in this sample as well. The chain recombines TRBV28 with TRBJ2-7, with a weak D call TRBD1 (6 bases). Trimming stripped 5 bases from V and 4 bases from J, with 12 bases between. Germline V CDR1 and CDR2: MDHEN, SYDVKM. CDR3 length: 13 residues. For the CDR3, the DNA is TGTGCCAGCAGTCCCGGGACATCATACGAGCAGTACTTC. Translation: CASSPGTSYEQYF. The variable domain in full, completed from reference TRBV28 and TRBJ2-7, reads DVKVTQSSRYLVKRTGEKVFLECVQDMDHENMFWYRQDPGLGLRLIYFSYDVKMKEKGDIPEGYSVSREKKERFSLILESASTNQTSMYLCASSPGTSYEQYFGPGTRLTVT.

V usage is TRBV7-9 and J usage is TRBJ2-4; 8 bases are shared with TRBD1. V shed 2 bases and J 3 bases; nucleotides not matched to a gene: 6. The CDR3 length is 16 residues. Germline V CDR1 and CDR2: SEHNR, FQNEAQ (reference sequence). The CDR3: CASSLPTGTGKNIQYF. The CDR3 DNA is TGTGCCAGCAGCTTACCCACCGGGACAGGCAAAAACATTCAGTACTTC.

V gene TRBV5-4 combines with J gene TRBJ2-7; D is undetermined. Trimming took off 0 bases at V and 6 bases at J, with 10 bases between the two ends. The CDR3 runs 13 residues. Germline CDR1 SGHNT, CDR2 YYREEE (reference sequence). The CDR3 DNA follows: TGTGCCAGCAGCTTGGGCTGGGCGTCCGAGCAGTACTTC. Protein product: CASSLGWASEQYF.

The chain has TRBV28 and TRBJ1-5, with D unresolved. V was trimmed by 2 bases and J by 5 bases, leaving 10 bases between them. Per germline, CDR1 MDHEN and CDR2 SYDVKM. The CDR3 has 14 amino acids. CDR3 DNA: TGTGCCAGCAGTTTAAAGGAGGAGCATCAGCCCCAGCATTTT. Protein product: CASSLKEEHQPQHF.

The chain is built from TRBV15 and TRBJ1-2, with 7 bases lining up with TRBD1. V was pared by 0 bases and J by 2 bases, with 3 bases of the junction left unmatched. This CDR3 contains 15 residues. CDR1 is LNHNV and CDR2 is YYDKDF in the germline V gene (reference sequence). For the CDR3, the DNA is TGTGCCACCAGCAGAGATAGGGGACAGAACTATGGCTACACCTTC. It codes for CATSRDRGQNYGYTF.

CDR3: CASSPFGDTEAFF. CDR3 sequence (DNA): TGTGCCAGCAGCCCCTTTGGAGACACTGAAGCTTTCTTT. The V and J genes are TRBV9 and TRBJ1-1; D uncertain. Germline V CDR1 and CDR2: SGDLS, YYNGEE. This CDR3 contains 13 residues. V lost 4 bases and J lost 3, with 10 bases in between.

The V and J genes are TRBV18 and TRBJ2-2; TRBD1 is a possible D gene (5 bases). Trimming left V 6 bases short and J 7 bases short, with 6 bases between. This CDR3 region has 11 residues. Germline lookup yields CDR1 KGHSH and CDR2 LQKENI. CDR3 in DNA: TGTGCCAGCTCCCAGGGCGGGGAGCTGTTTTTT. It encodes CASSQGGELFF.

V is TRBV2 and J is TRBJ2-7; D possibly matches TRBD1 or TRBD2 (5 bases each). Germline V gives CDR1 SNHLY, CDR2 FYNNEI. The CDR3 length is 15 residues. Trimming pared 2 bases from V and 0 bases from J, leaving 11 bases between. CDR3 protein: CASSEQGPSSYEQYF. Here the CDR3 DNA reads TGTGCCAGCAGTGAACAGGGACCATCCTCCTACGAGCAGTACTTC.

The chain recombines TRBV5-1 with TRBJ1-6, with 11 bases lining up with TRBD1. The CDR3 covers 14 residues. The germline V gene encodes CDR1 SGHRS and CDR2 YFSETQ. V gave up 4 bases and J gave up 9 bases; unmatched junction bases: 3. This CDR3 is CASSPDRGLSPLHF. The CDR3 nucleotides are TGCGCCAGCAGCCCGGACAGGGGGCTTTCACCCCTCCACTTT. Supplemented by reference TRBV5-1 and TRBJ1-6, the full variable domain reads KAGVTQTPRYLIKTRGQQVTLSCSPISGHRSVSWYQQTPGQGLQFLFEYFSETQRNKGNFPGRFSGRQFSNSRSEMNVSTLELGDSALYLCASSPDRGLSPLHFGNGTRLTVT.